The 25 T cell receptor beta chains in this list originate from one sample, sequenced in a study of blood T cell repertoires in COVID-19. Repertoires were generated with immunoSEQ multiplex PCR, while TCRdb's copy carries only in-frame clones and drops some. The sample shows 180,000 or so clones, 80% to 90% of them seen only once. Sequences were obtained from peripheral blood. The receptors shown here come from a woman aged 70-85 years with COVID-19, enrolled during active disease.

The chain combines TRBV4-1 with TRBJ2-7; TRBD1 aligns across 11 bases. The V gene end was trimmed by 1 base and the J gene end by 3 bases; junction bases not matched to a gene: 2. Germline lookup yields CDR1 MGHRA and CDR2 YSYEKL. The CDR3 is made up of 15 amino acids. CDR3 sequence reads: CASSQAGTGGYEQYF. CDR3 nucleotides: TGCGCCAGCAGCCAAGCCGGGACAGGGGGCTACGAGCAGTACTTC.

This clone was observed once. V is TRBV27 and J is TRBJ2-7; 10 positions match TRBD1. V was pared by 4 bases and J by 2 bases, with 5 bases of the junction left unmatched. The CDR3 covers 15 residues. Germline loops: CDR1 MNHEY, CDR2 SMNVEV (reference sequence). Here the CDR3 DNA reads TGTGCCAGCAGTTGGGGGACAGGGGCCGCCTACGAGCAGTACTTC. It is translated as CASSWGTGAAYEQYF.

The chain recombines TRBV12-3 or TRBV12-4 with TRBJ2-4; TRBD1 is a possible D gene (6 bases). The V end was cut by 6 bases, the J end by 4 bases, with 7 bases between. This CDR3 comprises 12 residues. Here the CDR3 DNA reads TGTGCCAGCAGGGACAGTAAAAACATTCAGTACTTC. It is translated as CASRDSKNIQYF.

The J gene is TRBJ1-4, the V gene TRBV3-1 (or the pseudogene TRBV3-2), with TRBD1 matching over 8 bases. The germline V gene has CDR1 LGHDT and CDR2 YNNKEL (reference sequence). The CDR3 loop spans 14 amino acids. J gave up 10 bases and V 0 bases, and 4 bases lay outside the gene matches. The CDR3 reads CASSQENRGGKLFF. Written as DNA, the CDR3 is TGTGCCAGCAGCCAAGAAAACAGGGGGGGAAAACTGTTTTTT.

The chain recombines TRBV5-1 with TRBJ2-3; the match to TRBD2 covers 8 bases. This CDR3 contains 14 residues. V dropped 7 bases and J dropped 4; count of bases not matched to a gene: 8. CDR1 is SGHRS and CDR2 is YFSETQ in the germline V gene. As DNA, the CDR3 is TGCGCCAGCGGGGCGGGGGGCCTTCCAGATACGCAGTATTTT. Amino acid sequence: CASGAGGLPDTQYF.

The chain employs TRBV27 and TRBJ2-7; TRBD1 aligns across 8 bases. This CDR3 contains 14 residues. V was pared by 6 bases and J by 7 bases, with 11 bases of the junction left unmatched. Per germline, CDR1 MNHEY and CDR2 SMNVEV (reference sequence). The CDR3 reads CASRTAGNRGEQYV. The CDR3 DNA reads TGTGCCAGCAGAACGGCAGGGAACAGGGGGGAGCAGTACGTC.

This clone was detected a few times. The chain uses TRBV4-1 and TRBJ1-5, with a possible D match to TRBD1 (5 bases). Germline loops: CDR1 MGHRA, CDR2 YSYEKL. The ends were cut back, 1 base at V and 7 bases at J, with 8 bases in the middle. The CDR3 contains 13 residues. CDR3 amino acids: CASSQGGHQPQHF. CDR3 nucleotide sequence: TGCGCCAGCAGCCAAGGGGGCCACCAGCCCCAGCATTTT.

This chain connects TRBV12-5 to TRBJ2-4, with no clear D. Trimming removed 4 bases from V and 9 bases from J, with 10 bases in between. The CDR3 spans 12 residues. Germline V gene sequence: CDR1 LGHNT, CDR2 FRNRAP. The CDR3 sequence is CASGSSSGIQYF. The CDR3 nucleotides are TGTGCTAGTGGTTCGAGTTCGGGCATTCAGTACTTC.

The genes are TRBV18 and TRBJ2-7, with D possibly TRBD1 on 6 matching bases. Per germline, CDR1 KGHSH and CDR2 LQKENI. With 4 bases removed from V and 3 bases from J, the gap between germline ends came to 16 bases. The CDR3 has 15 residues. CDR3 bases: TGTGCCAGCTCACTGCCGGAGACAGGTAGCTACGAGCAGTACTTC. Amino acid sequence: CASSLPETGSYEQYF.

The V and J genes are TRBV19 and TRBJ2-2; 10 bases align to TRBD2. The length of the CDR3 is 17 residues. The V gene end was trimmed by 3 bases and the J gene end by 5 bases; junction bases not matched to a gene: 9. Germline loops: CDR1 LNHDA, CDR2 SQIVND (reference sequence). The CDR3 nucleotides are TGTGCCAGTAGTATTCGGGCTAGCGGGAGAGGAACCGGGGAGCTGTTTTTT. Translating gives CASSIRASGRGTGELFF.

The chain's CDR3 is CASSGGIGETQYF. The CDR3 bases are TGTGCCAGCAGTGGGGGGATCGGGGAGACCCAGTACTTC. This chain joins TRBV12-3 or TRBV12-4 and TRBJ2-5; a possible D gene is TRBD2 (6 bases). CDR3 size: 13 residues. The V end lost 5 bases, the J end lost 5 bases, and 12 bases lay between the germline ends.

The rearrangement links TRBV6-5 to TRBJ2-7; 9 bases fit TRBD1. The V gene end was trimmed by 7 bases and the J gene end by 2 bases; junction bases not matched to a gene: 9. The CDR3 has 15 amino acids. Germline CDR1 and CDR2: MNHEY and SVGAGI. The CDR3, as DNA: TGTGCCAGCATTGCGGAGACAGGGGGGGCCTACGAGCAGTACTTC. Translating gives CASIAETGGAYEQYF.

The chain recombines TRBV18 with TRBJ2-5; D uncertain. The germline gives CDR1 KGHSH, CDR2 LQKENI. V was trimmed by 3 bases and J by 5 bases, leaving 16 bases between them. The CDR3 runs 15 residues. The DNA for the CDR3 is TGTGCCAGCTCACCCTCGGCAGGTAACCGGGAGACCCAGTACTTC. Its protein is CASSPSAGNRETQYF.

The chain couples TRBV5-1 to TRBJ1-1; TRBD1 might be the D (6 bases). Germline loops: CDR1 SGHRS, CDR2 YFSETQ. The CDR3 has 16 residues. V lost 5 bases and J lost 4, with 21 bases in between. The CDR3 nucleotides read TGCGCCAGCAGACGCGGAGACCCAGGGGCTTCCACTGAAGCTTTCTTT. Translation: CASRRGDPGASTEAFF.

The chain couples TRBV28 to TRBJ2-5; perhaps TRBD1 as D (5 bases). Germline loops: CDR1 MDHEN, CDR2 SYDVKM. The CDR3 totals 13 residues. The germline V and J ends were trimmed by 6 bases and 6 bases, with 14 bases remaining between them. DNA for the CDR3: TGTGCCAGCAGGCTCAGGGCTAAAAAGACCCAGTACTTC. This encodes CASRLRAKKTQYF.

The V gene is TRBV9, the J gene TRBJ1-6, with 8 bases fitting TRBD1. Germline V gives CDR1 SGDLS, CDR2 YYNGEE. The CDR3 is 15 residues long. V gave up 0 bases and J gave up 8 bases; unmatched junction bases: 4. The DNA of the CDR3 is TGTGCCAGCAGCGTAGAGGACAGGGCTGATTCACCCCTCCACTTT. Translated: CASSVEDRADSPLHF.

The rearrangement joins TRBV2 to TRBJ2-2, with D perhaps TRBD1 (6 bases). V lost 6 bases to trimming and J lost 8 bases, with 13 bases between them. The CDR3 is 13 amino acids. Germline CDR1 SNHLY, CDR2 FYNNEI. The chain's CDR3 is CASRGDIAGELFF. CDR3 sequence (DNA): TGTGCCAGCAGGGGGGACATCGCAGGGGAGCTGTTTTTT. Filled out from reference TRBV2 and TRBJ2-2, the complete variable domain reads EPEVTQTPSHQVTQMGQEVILRCVPISNHLYFYWYRQILGQKVEFLVSFYNNEISEKSEIFDDQFSVERPDGSNFTLKIRSTKLEDSAMYFCASRGDIAGELFFGEGSRLTVL.

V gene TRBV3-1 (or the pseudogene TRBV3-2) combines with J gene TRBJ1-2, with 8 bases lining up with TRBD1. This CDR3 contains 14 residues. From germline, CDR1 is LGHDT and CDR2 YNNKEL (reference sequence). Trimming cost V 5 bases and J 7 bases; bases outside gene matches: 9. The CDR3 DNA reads TGTGCCAGCAGCTCACAAGCGGGACAGGCTGGCTACACCTTC. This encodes CASSSQAGQAGYTF.

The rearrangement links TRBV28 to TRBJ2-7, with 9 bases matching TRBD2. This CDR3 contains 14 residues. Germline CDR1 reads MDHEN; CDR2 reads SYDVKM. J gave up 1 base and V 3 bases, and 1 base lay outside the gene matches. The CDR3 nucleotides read TGTGCCAGCAGTTTGACTAGCGGTTCCTACGAGCAGTACTTC. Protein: CASSLTSGSYEQYF.

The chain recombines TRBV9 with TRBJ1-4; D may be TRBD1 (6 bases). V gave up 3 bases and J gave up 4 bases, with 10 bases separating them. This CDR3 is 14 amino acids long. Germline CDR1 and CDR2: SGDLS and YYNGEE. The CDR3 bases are TGTGCCAGCAGCGCCGGACAGATTAATGAAAAACTGTTTTTT. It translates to CASSAGQINEKLFF.

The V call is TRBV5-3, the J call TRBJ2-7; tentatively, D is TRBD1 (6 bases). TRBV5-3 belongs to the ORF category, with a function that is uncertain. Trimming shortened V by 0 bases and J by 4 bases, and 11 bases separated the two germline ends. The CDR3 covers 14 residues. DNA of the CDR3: TGTGCCAGAAGCTTGGAACAGGGTAAGTACGAGCAGTACGTC. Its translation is CARSLEQGKYEQYV.

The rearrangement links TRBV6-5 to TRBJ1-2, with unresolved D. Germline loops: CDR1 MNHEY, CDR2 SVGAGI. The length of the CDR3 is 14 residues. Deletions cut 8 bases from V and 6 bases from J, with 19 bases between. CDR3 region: CASHESALEHGYTF. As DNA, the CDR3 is TGTGCCAGCCACGAATCCGCACTCGAACATGGCTACACCTTC.

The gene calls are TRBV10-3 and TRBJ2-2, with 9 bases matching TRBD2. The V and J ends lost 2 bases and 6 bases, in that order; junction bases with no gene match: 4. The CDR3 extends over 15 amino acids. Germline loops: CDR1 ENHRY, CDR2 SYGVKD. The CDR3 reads CAISEIAGVAGELFF. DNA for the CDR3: TGTGCCATCAGTGAGATAGCGGGAGTCGCCGGGGAGCTGTTTTTT.

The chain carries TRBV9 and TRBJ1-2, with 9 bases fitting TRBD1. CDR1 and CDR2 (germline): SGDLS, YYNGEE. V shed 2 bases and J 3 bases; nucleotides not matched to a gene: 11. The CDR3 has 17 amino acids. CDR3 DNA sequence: TGTGCCAGCAGCGTCGGGACAGGGTACGGGATTGACTATGGCTACACCTTC. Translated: CASSVGTGYGIDYGYTF.

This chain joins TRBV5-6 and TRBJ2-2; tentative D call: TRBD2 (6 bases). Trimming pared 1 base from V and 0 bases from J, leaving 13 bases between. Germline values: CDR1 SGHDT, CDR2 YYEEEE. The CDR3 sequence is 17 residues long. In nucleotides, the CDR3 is TGTGCCAGCAGCTTGACTCCGGGACTCTCGAACACCGGGGAGCTGTTTTTT. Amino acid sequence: CASSLTPGLSNTGELFF.